These 4 T cell receptor beta chains were all obtained from the same sample, sequenced in a study of tissue T cells after allogeneic stem cell transplantation. The data were produced by immunoSEQ multiplex PCR, yet TCRdb's version contains in-frame clones alone and is incomplete. This sample carries nearly 50,000 clones, around 67% of them seen once, and the ten largest clones take around 0.67%. What was sequenced was sorted cells pooled from one or two spleens. The receptors were sampled from a pool of C57BL/6 mice in good health.

Regarding this clone: Germline and genes: mouse. The read terminates 1 residue before the CDR3 end, so the remaining end is supplied by the germline J gene. The sample holds other DNA sequences that translate to the same CDR3. The rearrangement uses TRBV26 and TRBJ1-3; D is unclear. Germline CDR1 reads KGHPV; CDR2 reads FQNQEV (reference sequence). The CDR3 sequence is 11 residues long. The ends were cut back, 2 bases at V and 4 bases at J, with 0 bases in the middle. The covered CDR3 bases are TGTGCCAGCAGTCTGGGAAATACGCTCTAT. This codes for CASSLGNTLY. The full CDR3 sequence reads CASSLGNTLYF.

As for this clone: Genes and germline are mouse. The CDR3 end is not reached by the read, which stops 1 residue before it; the germline J gene fills it in. The chain links TRBV20 to TRBJ2-5; D may be TRBD2 (5 bases). This CDR3 has 14 residues. The germline CDR1 and CDR2 sequences are GFQATS and STVNSAI. Trimming left V 0 bases short and J 3 bases short, with 10 bases between. CDR3 amino acids: CGAREGLGQDTQYF. The sequenced CDR3 bases are TGTGGTGCTAGGGAAGGGCTGGGACAAGACACCCAGTAC.

Turning to this clone: Gene names and germline match the mouse. The CDR3 goes on 1 residue after the read ends, and that part is filled in from the germline J gene. The chain links TRBV1 to TRBJ2-5; 10 nucleotides match TRBD2. V gave up 0 bases and J gave up 3 bases; unmatched junction bases: 3. Per the germline V gene, CDR1 is NSQYPW and CDR2 is LRSPGD (reference sequence). The CDR3 has 16 amino acids. The CDR3 bases that were read are TGCACCTGCAGTGCAGATCACTGGGGGGGGCAAGACACCCAGTAC. This gives the protein CTCSADHWGGQDTQY. The whole CDR3 region reads CTCSADHWGGQDTQYF.

As for this clone: All gene names here are mouse names. The read ends 1 residue before the CDR3 terminus; that terminus is restored from the germline J gene. J is TRBJ2-3 and V is TRBV2, with TRBD2 matching over 8 bases. CDR3 length: 17 residues. Germline CDR1 and CDR2: LGHNA and YSYQKL. V lost 0 bases and J lost 3; bases outside the gene matches: 8. The covered CDR3 bases are TGTGCCAGCAGCCAAGACCCCGGCCTGGGGGGCGCAGAAACGCTGTAT. Encoded protein: CASSQDPGLGGAETLY. The whole CDR3 protein is CASSQDPGLGGAETLYF.